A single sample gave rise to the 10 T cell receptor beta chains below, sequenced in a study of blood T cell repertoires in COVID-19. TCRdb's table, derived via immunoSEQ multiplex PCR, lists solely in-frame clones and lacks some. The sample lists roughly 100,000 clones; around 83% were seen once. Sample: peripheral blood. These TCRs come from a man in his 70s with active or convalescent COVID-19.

The CDR3: CAISGQATNEKLFF. As DNA, the CDR3 is TGTGCCATCAGCGGACAAGCAACTAATGAAAAACTGTTTTTT. The rearrangement uses TRBV10-3 and TRBJ1-4, with D possibly being TRBD1 (5 bases). Trimming cost V 6 bases and J 0 bases, with 8 bases left between them. The CDR3 consists of 14 residues. Per germline, CDR1 ENHRY and CDR2 SYGVKD.

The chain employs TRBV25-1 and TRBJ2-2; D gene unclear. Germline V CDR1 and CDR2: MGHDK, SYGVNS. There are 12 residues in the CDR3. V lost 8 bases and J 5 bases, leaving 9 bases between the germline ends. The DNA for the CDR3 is TGTGCCAGCGGCACGGGTACCGGGGAGCTGTTTTTT. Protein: CASGTGTGELFF.

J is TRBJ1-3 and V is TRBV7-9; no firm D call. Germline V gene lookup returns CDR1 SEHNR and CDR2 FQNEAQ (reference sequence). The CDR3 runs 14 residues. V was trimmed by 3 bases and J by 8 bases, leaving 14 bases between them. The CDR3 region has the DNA TGTGCCAGCAGCTTTTCGGCCTCTGAGGACACCATATATTTT. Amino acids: CASSFSASEDTIYF.

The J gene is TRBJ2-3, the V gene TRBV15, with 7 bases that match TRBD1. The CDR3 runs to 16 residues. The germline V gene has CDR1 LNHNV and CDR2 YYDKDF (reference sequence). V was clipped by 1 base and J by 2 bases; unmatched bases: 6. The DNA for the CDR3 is TGTGCCACCAGCAGAGGAGAGGGGGCACACACAGATACGCAGTATTTT. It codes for CATSRGEGAHTDTQYF.

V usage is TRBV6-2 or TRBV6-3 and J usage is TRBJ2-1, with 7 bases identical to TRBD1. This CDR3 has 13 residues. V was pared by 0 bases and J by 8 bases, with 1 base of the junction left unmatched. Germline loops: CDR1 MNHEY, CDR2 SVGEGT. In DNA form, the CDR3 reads TGTGCCAGCAGTTACTCAGGGGGCCATGAGCAGTTCTTC. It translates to CASSYSGGHEQFF.

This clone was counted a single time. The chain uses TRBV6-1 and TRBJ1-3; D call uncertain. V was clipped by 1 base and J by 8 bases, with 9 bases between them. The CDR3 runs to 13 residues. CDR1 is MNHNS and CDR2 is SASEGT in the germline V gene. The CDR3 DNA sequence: TGTGCCAGCAGTGAAGTGGAGAGGTACACCATATATTTT. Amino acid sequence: CASSEVERYTIYF.

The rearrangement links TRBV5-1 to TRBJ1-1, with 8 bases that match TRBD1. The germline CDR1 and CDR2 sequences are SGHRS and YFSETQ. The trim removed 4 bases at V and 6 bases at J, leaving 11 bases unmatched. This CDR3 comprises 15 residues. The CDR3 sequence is CASSRQGQAVAEAFF. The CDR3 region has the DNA TGCGCCAGCAGCCGCCAGGGACAGGCGGTCGCTGAAGCTTTCTTT.

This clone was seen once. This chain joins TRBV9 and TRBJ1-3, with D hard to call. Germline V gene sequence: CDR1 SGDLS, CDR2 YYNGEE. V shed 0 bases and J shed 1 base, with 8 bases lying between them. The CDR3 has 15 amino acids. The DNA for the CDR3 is TGTGCCAGCAGCGTAGGGGCAGATTCTGGAAACACCATATATTTT. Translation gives CASSVGADSGNTIYF.

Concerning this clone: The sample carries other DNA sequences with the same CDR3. The DNA of the CDR3 is TGTGCCAGCAGCTTGGGACAGGGCTATGGCTACACCTTC. This translates into CASSLGQGYGYTF. The chain links TRBV7-9 to TRBJ1-2; 9 positions match TRBD1. This CDR3 has 13 amino acids. Germline loops: CDR1 SEHNR, CDR2 FQNEAQ (reference sequence). The ends lost 3 bases at V and 4 bases at J; junction bases unmatched: 0.

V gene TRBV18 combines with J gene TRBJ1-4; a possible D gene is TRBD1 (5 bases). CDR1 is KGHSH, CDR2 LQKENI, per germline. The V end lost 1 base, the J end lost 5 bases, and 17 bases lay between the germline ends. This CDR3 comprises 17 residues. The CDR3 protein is CASSPLDARRGNEKLFF. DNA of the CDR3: TGTGCCAGCTCACCACTAGACGCACGGAGGGGAAATGAAAAACTGTTTTTT.